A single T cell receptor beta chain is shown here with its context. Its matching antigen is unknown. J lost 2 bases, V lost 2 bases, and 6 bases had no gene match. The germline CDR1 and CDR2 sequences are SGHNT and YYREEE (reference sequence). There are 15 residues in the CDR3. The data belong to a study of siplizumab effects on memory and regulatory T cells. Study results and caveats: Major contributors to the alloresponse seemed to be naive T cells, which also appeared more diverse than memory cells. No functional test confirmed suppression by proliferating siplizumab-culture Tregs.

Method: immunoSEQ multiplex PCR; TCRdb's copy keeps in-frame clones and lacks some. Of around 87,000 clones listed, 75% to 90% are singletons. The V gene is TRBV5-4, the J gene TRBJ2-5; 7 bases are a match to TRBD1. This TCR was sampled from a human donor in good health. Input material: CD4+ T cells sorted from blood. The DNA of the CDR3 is TGTGCCAGCAGCTTCAAGACAGGGAGTCAAGAGACCCAGTACTTC. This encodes CASSFKTGSQETQYF.